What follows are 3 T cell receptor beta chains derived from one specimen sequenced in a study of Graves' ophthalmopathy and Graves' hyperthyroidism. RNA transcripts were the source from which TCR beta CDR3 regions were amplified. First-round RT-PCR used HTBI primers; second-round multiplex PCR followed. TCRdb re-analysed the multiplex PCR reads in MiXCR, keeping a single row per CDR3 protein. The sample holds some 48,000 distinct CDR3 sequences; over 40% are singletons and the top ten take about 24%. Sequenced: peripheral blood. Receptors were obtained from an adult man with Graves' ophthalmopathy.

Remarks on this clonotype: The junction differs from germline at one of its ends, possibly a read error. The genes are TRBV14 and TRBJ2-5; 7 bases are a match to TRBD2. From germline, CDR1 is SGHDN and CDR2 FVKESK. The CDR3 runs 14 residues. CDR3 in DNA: TGCGCCAGCAGCCAAAAGCGGGACTGGGAGACCCGGTACTTC. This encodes CASSQKRDWETRYF.

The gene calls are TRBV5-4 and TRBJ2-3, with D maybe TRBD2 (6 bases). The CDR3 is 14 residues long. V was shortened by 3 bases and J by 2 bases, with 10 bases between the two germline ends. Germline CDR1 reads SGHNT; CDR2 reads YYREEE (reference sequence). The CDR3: CASSYGTHTDTQYF. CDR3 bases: TGTGCCAGCAGCTACGGGACTCACACAGATACGCAGTATTTT.

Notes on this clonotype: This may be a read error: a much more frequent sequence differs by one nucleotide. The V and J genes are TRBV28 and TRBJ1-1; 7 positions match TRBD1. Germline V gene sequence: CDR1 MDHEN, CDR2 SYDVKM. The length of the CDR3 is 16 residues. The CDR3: CASSLYRGSMNTEACF. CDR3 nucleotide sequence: TGTGCCAGCAGTTTATACAGGGGATCAATGAACACTGAAGCTTGCTTT.